This TCR beta chain was identified in a study of T cell responses to AZD1222 COVID-19 vaccine (dated by TCRdb to 2020 to 2023). For context, the study as a whole: A total of 233 trial participants underwent TCR sequencing, of whom nearly 210 received two doses of AZD1222 and 26 received two doses of the MenACWY control vaccine. Trial participants were enrolled by age into 18-55, 56-69 and 70-plus year subgroups, with roughly 160, 29 and 62 TCR-sequenced participants respectively. Findings and caveats that apply to the study as a whole: Epitopes outside the regions mutated in the B.1.351 and B.1.1.7 variants were reportedly recognized by nearly half of the unique spike-specific TCRs. After two AZD1222 doses, spike-specific TCR breadth and depth were significantly higher than at day 0 and than in MenACWY recipients. Most participants were white British and females outnumbered males, and the authors suggested that clonal diversity may have been underestimated. Conclusions about previously exposed vaccinees are limited, since just six or seven AZD1222 recipients were seropositive for SARS-CoV-2 at baseline. Because no day 14 peak-response samples were available, the repertoires could be characterized only after the peak T cell response. The whole spike protein was spanned by vaccine-associated CD4 TCRs, and dominant responses were seen in regions 160-218 and 743-854. The 56-69-year group was small, and its depth increase did not reach significance, likely because of low power.

The label giving this sample's time point can be read as: about 28 days (+/-7) after the second vaccine dose. The sample's treatment or condition, from its label and the paper: meningococcal conjugate vaccine given as trial control. The vaccinee samples were drawn from two UK trials, COV001 and COV002, one of which was a single-blind randomized controlled phase 2/3 trial testing AZD1222 (ChAdOx1 nCoV-19) in healthy adults. For TCRbeta chain sequencing, PBMC samples from trial participants were taken at day 0 and at day 28 after the second dose. With regard to this clone: The clone's antigen remains unknown. No clone much larger than this one lies a single base away; base qualities are absent.

The CDR3 regions of human TCRbeta chains were analyzed by immunosequencing. Turning to the authors' computational methods: Repertoire TCRs were matched against a reference library of SARS-CoV-2-specific TCRs generated with the MIRA antigen-specificity platform. Breadth was defined as the fraction of unique TCRs that were SARS-CoV-2-associated. Depth was defined as the fraction of total T cells that were SARS-CoV-2-associated. Using the MIRA data, every spike-specific TCR was mapped to the spike region that the TCR reacted to and assigned to either a CD4 or a CD8 class. Log10-transformed breadth and depth values were compared by one-way ANOVA with Sidak's multiple comparisons tests. Not all clones reach the TCRdb copy of this immuneACCESS table, which keeps in-frame sequences only. Checked studies attribute under half of the gap to unresolved V genes and leave the rest unexplained. V, J and clone size were drawn from that table, and D and trimming were deduced from the DNA. Recorded for this sample are over 120,000 clones; around 90% of them occurred a single time. The ten largest clones take up 5.4% of the sample.

CDR1 and CDR2 (MNHEY, SVGAGI) derive from the germline V gene. V loses 5 bases of germline sequence and J loses 1 base, and the interval between the two ends is 9 bases. The CDR3 spans 14 residues, from the cysteine through the phenylalanine. The kept DNA is CDR3 alone, 42 bases in frame from the first base. The sequence links TRBV6-5 to TRBJ2-4; a tentative D call is TRBD2 (6 bases match). The source was peripheral blood, collected 28 days after the second dose of the MenACWY control vaccine. This clonotype was obtained from an adult who received the MenACWY meningococcal vaccine as a control. The nucleotide sequence reads TGTGCCAGCAGTCGCCTAGCGGCCAAAAACATTCAGTACTTC. This yields the protein CASSRLAAKNIQYF.